The present TCR beta chain was sequenced within a study of cytomegalovirus exposure and HLA in healthy donors. Clones were read by immunoSEQ multiplex PCR, and TCRdb kept only the in-frame ones, dropping some. The sample has over 120,000 clones, 85% to 90% seen once. In germline, CDR1 is MDHEN, CDR2 SYDVKM. The CDR3 spans 15 residues. V lost 8 bases, J lost 1 base, and 8 bases stayed unmatched. The receptor was derived from a woman aged 25 to 39 in good health and CMV-seropositive. The sequenced sample was PBMCs. The chain combines TRBV28 with TRBJ1-2, with TRBD1 matching 9 bases. CDR3 sequence: CASLRGDRVNYGYTF. CDR3 coding DNA: TGTGCCAGCCTCCGAGGGGACAGGGTTAACTATGGCTACACCTTC.